Listed here are 8 T cell receptor beta chains from one sample, sequenced in a study of breast tumors, draining lymph nodes, adjacent tissues. Breast cancer patients provided tissue from their axillary draining lymph nodes. MiXCR, applied by TCRdb to the multiplex PCR reads, yields one record per CDR3 protein. The sample gives some 250,000 distinct CDR3 sequences, nearly 35% of which show up once; 3.6% is in the top ten. The sample taken for sequencing was axillary lymph node tissue. The receptor source for this set is a female donor with breast cancer. Some clones in this sample may be carry-over from other donors' samples.

This clonotype was found once. J is TRBJ1-4 and V is TRBV25-1; 7 positions agree with TRBD1. Germline-derived CDR1 and CDR2 are MGHDK and SYGVNS. This CDR3 is 14 amino acids long. Losses at the gene ends were 6 bases for V and 5 bases for J; bases not matched to a gene: 6. DNA of the CDR3: TGTGCCAGCAGGACAGGGCCACGGAATGAAAAACTGTTTTTT. Its protein product is CASRTGPRNEKLFF.

About this clonotype: The conserved phenylalanine or tryptophan is not found at the CDR3 terminus, so this likely reflects a read error. The DNA is omitted, as the CDR3 cannot be located on it reliably, and the CDR3 follows TCRdb's listing. The genes are TRBV19 and TRBJ2-3; no DNA check was done on the table's D call, TRBD1. CDR1 and CDR2 from the germline V gene are LNHDA and SQIVND (reference sequence). Ends included, the CDR3 has 14 residues. The CDR3 loop reads CASSNSRDRVRSYY.

In regard to this clonotype: Likely a read error: the CDR3 ends without its conserved phenylalanine or tryptophan. The rearrangement uses TRBV20-1 and TRBJ1-5, with a weak D call TRBD1 (5 bases). The CDR3 totals 13 residues. Trimming removed 0 bases from V and 3 bases from J, with 6 bases in between. Germline V gene data show CDR1 as DFQATT and CDR2 as SNEGSKA (reference sequence). CDR3 region: CSAREGTNQPQHG. CDR3 nucleotide sequence: TGCAGTGCTAGAGAGGGGACCAATCAGCCCCAGCATGGT.

This chain's CDR3 is CSAREGFRNQPQHF. The CDR3 DNA reads as TGCAGTGCTAGAGAAGGGTTCCGCAATCAGCCCCAGCATTTT. This chain connects TRBV20-1 to TRBJ1-5; D is unclear. Trimming stripped 0 bases from V and 2 bases from J, with 8 bases between. The CDR3 runs 14 residues. Per germline, CDR1 DFQATT and CDR2 SNEGSKA (reference sequence).

In this sample, this clonotype turned up many times. This chain joins TRBV11-3 and TRBJ2-7; TRBD1 agrees at 10 bases. V shed 5 bases, J shed 4 bases, and the junction held 8 bases outside the gene matches. This CDR3 comprises 15 residues. The V gene's germline CDR1 is SGHNT and CDR2 YENEEA. The CDR3 is CASSHMTGGKYEQYF. The DNA of the CDR3 is TGTGCCAGCAGCCATATGACAGGGGGCAAGTACGAGCAGTACTTC.

The J gene is TRBJ2-1, the V gene TRBV2; 11 bases are a match to TRBD2. The CDR3 loop spans 14 amino acids. V was pared by 2 bases and J by 13 bases, with 7 bases of the junction left unmatched. The germline CDR1 and CDR2 sequences are SNHLY and FYNNEI. CDR3 amino acids: CASSERLAGGAQFF. CDR3 nucleotide sequence: TGTGCCAGCAGTGAAAGGCTAGCGGGGGGAGCACAGTTCTTC. Looking up the rest from reference TRBV2 and TRBJ2-1 gives the full variable domain: EPEVTQTPSHQVTQMGQEVILRCVPISNHLYFYWYRQILGQKVEFLVSFYNNEISEKSEIFDDQFSVERPDGSNFTLKIRSTKLEDSAMYFCASSERLAGGAQFFGPGTRLTVL.

The genes are TRBV7-9 and TRBJ2-1; TRBD2 matches at 14 bases. The CDR3 sequence is 16 residues long. J lost 12 bases, V lost 5 bases, and 12 bases had no gene match. The germline V gene encodes CDR1 SEHNR and CDR2 FQNEAQ (reference sequence). Here the CDR3 reads CASSPRLAGGYGGQFF. CDR3 in DNA: TGTGCCAGCAGCCCCCGACTAGCGGGAGGGTATGGTGGGCAGTTCTTC.

This clonotype was detected many times. The DNA for the CDR3 is TGCGCCAGCAGCCAAGGGCAGCCAAGCAATCAGCCCCAGCATTTT. Residues: CASSQGQPSNQPQHF. The chain recombines TRBV4-1 with TRBJ1-5; D not resolved. The CDR3 has 15 residues. V lost 1 base and J 1 base, leaving 8 bases between the germline ends. The germline CDR1 and CDR2 sequences are MGHRA and YSYEKL.